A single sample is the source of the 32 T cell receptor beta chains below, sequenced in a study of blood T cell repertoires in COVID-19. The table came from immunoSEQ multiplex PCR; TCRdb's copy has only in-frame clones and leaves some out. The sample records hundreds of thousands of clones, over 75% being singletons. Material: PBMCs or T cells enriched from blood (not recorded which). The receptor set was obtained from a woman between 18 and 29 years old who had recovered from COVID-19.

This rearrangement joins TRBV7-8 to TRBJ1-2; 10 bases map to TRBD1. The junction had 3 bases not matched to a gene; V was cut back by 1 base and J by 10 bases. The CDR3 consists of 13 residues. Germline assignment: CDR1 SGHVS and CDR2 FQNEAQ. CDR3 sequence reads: CASSLGQGAIYTF. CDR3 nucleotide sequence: TGTGCCAGCAGCTTAGGACAGGGGGCGATCTACACCTTC.

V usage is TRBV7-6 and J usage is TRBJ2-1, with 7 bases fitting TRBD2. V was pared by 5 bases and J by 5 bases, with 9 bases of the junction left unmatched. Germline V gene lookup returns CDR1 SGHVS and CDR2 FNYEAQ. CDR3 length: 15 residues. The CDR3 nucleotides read TGTGCCAGCAGCCTGGCGAGCGGGGCGGACAATGAGCAGTTCTTC. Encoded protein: CASSLASGADNEQFF.

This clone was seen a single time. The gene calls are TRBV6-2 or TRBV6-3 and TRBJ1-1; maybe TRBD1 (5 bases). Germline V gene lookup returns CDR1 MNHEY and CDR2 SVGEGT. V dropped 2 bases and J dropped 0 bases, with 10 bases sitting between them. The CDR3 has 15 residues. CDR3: CASSYRGYMNTEAFF. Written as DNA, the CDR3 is TGTGCCAGCAGTTACAGGGGATATATGAACACTGAAGCTTTCTTT.

The CDR3 here is CASSVEGGPNQPQHF. The DNA of the CDR3 is TGTGCCAGCAGCGTAGAGGGGGGGCCCAATCAGCCCCAGCATTTT. J is TRBJ1-5 and V is TRBV9, with D maybe TRBD1 (6 bases). Trimming left V 0 bases short and J 3 bases short, with 10 bases between. The CDR3 is made up of 15 amino acids. CDR1 is SGDLS, CDR2 YYNGEE, per germline.

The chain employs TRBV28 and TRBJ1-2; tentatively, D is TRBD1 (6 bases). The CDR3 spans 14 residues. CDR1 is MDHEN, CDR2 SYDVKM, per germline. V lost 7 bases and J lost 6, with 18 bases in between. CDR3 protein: CASTESGEFDGYTF. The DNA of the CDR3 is TGTGCCAGCACCGAATCAGGGGAATTTGATGGCTACACCTTC.

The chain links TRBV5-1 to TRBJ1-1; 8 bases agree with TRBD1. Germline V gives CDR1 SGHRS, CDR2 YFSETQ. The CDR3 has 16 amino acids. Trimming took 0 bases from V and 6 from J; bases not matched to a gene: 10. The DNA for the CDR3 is TGCGCCAGCAGCTTGGTGGGACAGGATTTTGTCGCTGAAGCTTTCTTT. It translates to CASSLVGQDFVAEAFF.

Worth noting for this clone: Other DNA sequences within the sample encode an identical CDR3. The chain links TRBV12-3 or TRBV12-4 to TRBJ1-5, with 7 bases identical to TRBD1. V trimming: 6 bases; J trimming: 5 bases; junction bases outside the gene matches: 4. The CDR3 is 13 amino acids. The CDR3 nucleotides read TGTGCCAGCAGCCCAGGGGGTGATCAGCCCCAGCATTTT. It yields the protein CASSPGGDQPQHF.

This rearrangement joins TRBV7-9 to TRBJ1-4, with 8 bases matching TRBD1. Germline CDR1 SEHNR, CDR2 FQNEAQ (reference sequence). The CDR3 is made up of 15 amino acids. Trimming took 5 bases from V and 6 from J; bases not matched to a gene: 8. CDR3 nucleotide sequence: TGTGCCAGCAGCATAGGAGACAGGGGCTATGAAAAACTGTTTTTT. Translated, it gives CASSIGDRGYEKLFF.

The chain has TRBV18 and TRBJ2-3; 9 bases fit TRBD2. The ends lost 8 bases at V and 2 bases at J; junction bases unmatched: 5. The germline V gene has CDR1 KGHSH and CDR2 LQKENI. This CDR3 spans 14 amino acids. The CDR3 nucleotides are TGTGCCAGCCGGGCTAGCGGGGTCACAGATACGCAGTATTTT. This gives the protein CASRASGVTDTQYF.

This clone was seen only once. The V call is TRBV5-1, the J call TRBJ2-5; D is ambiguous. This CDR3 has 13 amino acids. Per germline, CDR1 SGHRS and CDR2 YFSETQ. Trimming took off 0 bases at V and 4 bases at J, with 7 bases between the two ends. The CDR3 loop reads CASSLALPETQYF. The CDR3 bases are TGCGCCAGCAGCTTGGCCCTCCCAGAGACCCAGTACTTC.

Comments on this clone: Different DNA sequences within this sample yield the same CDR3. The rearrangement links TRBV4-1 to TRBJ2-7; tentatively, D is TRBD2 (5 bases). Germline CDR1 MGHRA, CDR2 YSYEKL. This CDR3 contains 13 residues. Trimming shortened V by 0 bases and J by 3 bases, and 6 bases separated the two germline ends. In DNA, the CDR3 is TGCGCCAGCAGCCAAGATCGGGGCTACGAGCAGTACTTC. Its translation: CASSQDRGYEQYF.

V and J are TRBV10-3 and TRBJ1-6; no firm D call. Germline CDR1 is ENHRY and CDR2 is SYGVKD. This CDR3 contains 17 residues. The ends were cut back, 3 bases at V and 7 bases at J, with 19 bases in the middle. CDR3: CAISDLPGGRKNSPLHF. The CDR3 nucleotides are TGTGCCATCAGTGATCTTCCGGGCGGGCGGAAAAATTCACCCCTCCACTTT.

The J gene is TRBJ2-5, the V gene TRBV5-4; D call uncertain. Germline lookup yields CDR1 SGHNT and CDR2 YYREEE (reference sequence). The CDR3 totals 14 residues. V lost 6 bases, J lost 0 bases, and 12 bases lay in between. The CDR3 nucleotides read TGTGCCAGCACTGTCTCCCCTTACCAAGAGACCCAGTACTTC. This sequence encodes CASTVSPYQETQYF.

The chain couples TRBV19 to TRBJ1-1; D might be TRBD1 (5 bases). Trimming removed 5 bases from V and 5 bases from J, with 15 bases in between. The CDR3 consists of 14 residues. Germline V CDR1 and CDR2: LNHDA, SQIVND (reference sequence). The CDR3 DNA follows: TGTGCCAGTAGTGTCGGCGGGGCAAGGACTGAAGCTTTCTTT. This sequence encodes CASSVGGARTEAFF.

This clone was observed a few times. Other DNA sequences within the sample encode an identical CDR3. The CDR3 reads CASSPGQGGYEQYF. For the CDR3, the DNA is TGCGCCAGCAGCCCCGGACAGGGCGGCTACGAGCAGTACTTC. The V call is TRBV5-1, the J call TRBJ2-7; 8 nucleotides agree with TRBD1. With 4 bases clipped from V and 3 bases from J, the junction kept 6 bases outside the gene matches. The length of the CDR3 is 14 residues. Germline lookup yields CDR1 SGHRS and CDR2 YFSETQ.

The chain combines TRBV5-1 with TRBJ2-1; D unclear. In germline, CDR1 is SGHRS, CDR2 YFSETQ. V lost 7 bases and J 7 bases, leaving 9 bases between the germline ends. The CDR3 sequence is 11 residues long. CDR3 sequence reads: CASSFGNEQFF. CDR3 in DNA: TGCGCCAGCTCGTTCGGGAATGAGCAGTTCTTC.

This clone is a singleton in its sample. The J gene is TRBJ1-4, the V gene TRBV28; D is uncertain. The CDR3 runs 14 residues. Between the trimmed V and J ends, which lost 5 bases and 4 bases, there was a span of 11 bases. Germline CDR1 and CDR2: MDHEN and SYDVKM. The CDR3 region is CASSLTVINEKLFF. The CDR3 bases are TGTGCCAGCAGTCTTACAGTGATTAATGAAAAACTGTTTTTT.

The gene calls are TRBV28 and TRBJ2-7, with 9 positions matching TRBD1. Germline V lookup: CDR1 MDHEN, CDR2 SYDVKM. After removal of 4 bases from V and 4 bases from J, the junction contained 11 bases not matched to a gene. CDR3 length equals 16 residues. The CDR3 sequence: CASSSLQGDRVYEQYF. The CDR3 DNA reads TGTGCCAGCAGTTCCCTCCAGGGGGACAGGGTATACGAGCAGTACTTC.

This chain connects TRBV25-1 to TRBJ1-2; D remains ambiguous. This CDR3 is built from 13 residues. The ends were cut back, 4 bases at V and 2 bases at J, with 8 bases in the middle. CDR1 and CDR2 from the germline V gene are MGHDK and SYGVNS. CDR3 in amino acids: CASSGGVNYGYTF. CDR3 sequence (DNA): TGTGCCAGCAGTGGAGGAGTGAACTATGGCTACACCTTC.

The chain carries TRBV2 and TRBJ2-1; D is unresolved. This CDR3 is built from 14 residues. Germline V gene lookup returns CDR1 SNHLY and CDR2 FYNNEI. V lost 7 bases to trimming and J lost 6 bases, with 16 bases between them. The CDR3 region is CASMPGRGSNEQFF. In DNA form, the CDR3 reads TGTGCCAGCATGCCCGGTCGCGGCAGCAATGAGCAGTTCTTC.

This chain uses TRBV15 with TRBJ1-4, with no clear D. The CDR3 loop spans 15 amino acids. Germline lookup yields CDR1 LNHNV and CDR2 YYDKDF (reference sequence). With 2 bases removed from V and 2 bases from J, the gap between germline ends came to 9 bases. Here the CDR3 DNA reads TGTGCCACCAGCAGAATCGGAGGGACTAATGAAAAACTGTTTTTT. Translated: CATSRIGGTNEKLFF.

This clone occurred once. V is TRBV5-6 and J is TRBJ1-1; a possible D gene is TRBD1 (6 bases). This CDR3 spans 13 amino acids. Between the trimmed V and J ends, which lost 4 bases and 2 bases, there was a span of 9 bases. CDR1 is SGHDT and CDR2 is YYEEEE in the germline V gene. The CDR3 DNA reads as TGTGCCAGCAGCCCGACAGGAAACACTGAAGCTTTCTTT. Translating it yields CASSPTGNTEAFF.

CDR3 sequence (DNA): TGTGCCAGCAGCCATCCAGGTCCGTGGCGGGGGGGCCAGGAGTACGAGCAGTACTTC. It codes for CASSHPGPWRGGQEYEQYF. The chain employs TRBV3-1 (or the pseudogene TRBV3-2) and TRBJ2-7; the match to TRBD2 covers 9 bases. The CDR3 spans 19 residues. After removal of 3 bases from V and 4 bases from J, the junction contained 19 bases not matched to a gene. CDR1 LGHDT and CDR2 YNNKEL come from the germline V gene (reference sequence).

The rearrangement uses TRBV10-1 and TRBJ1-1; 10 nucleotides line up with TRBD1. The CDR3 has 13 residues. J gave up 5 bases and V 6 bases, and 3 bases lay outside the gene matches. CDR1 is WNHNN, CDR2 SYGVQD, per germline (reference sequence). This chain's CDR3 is CASSQDRGTEAFF. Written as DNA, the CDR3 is TGCGCCAGCAGCCAGGACAGGGGGACTGAAGCTTTCTTT.

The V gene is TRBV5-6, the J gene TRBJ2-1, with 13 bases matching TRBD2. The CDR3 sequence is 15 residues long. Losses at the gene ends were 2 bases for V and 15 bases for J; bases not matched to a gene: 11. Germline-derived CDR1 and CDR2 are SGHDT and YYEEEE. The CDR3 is CASSLVGLAGELPFF. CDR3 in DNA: TGTGCCAGCAGCTTAGTAGGACTAGCGGGGGAACTGCCGTTCTTC.

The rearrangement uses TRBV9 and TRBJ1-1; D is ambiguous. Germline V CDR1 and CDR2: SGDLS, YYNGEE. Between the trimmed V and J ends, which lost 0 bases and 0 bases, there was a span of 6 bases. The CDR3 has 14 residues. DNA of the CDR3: TGTGCCAGCAGCGTAGGCAGGCTGAACACTGAAGCTTTCTTT. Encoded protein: CASSVGRLNTEAFF. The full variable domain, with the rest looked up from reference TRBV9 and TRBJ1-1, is DSGVTQTPKHLITATGQRVTLRCSPRSGDLSVYWYQQSLDQGLQFLIQYYNGEERAKGNILERFSAQQFPDLHSELNLSSLELGDSALYFCASSVGRLNTEAFFGQGTRLTVV.

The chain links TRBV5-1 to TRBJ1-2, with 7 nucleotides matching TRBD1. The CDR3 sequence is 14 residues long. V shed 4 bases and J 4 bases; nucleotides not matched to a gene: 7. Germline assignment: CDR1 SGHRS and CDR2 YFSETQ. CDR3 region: CASSPTGPPYGYTF. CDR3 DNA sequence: TGCGCCAGCAGCCCGACAGGGCCCCCCTATGGCTACACCTTC.

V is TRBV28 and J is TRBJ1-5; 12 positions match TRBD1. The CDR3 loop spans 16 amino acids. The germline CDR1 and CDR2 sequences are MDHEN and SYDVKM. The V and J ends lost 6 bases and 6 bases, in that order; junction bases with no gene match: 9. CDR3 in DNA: TGTGCCAGCAGCCGGTTGGGGACAGGGGGCGGTCAGCCCCAGCATTTT. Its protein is CASSRLGTGGGQPQHF.

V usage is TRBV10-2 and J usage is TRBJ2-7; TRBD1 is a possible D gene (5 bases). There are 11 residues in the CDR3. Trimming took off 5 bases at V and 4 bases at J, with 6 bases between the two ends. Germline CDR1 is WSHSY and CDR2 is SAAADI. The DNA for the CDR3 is TGCGCCAGCAGTCAGGGATACGAGCAGTACTTC. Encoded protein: CASSQGYEQYF.

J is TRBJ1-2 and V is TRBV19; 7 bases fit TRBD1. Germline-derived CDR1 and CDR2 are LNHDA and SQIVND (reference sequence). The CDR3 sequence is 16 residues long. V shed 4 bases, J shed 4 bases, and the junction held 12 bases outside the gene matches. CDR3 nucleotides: TGTGCCAGTAGTAAATTGTCCGGGACAGCTTCCTATGGCTACACCTTC. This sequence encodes CASSKLSGTASYGYTF. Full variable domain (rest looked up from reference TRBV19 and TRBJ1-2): DGGITQSPKYLFRKEGQNVTLSCEQNLNHDAMYWYRQDPGQGLRLIYYSQIVNDFQKGDIAEGYSVSREKKESFPLTVTSAQKNPTAFYLCASSKLSGTASYGYTFGSGTRLTVV.

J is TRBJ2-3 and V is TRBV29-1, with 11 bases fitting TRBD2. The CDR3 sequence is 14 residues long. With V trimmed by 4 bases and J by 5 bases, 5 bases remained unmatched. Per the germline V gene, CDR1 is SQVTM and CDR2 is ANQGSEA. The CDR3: CSVGGLAGGDTQYF. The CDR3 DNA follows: TGCAGCGTTGGAGGACTAGCGGGCGGAGATACGCAGTATTTT.

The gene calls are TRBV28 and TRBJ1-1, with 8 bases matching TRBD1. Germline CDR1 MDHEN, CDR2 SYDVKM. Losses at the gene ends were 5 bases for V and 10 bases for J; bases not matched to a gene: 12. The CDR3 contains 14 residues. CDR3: CASSKGPPTGAAFF. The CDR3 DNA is TGTGCCAGCAGTAAGGGTCCCCCGACAGGGGCAGCTTTCTTT.